This TCR beta chain was observed in a study of siplizumab effects on memory and regulatory T cells. Assay used: immunoSEQ multiplex PCR; TCRdb lists only in-frame clones, some missing. The top ten hold around 0.15% of the sample, which has some 120,000 clones, roughly 95% seen once. The CDR3 consists of 15 residues. Trimming stripped 5 bases from V and 2 bases from J, with 15 bases between. Germline CDR1 reads SGHTA; CDR2 reads FQGNSA. The sequenced sample was non-Treg CD4+ T cells sorted from blood. This chain links TRBV7-2 with TRBJ1-2; maybe TRBD1 (5 bases). The TCR was taken from a human donor in good health. This CDR3 is CASSPSGGLNYGYTF. The CDR3 DNA sequence: TGTGCCAGCAGCCCCTCCGGGGGGTTGAACTATGGCTACACCTTC.